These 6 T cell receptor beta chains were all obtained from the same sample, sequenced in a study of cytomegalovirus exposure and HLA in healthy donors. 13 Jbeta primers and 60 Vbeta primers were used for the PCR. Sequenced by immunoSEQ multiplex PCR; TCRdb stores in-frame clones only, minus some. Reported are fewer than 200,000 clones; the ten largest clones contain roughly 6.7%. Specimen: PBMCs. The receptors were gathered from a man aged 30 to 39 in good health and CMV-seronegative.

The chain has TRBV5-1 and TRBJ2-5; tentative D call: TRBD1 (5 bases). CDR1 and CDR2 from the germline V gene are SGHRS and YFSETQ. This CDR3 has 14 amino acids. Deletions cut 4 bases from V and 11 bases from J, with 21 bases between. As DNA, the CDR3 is TGCGCCAGCAGCCCCGACGACAGCTACGAGTGGCAGTACTTC. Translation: CASSPDDSYEWQYF.

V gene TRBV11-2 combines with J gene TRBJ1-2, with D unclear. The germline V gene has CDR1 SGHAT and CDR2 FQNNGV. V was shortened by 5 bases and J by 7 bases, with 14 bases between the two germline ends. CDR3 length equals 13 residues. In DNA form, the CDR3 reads TGTGCCAGCAGCCCGGACTTTACGCGTGGCTACACCTTC. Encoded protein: CASSPDFTRGYTF.

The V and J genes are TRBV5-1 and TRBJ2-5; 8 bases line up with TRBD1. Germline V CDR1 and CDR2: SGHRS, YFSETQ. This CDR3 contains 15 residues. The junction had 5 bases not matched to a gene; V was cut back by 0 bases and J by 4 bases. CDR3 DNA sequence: TGCGCCAGCAGCTTGGTGGCAGGGGGCACAGAGACCCAGTACTTC. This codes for CASSLVAGGTETQYF.

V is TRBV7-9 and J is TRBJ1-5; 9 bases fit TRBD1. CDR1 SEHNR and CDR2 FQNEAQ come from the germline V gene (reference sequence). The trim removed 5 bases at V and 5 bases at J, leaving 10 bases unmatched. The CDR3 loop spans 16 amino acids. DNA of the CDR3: TGTGCCAGCAGCCCCGGGAGGGGACAGGGTTATCAGCCCCAGCATTTT. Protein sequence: CASSPGRGQGYQPQHF.

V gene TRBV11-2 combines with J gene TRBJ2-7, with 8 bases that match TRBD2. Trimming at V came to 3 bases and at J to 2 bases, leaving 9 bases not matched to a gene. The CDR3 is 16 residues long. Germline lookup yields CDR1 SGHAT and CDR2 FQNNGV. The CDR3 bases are TGTGCCAGCAGCTTGGTAGGAACTAGCGGCACCTACGAGCAGTACTTC. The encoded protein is CASSLVGTSGTYEQYF. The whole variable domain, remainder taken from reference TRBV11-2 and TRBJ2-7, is EAGVAQSPRYKIIEKRQSVAFWCNPISGHATLYWYQQILGQGPKLLIQFQNNGVVDDSQLPKDRFSAERLKGVDSTLKIQPAKLEDSAVYLCASSLVGTSGTYEQYFGPGTRLTVT.

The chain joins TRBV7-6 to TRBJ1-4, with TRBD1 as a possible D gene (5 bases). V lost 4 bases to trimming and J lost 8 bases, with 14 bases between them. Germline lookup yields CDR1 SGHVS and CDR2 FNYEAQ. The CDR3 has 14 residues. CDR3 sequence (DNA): TGTGCCAGCAGCTCGGGGGTGAATCTAGAAAAACTGTTTTTT. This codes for CASSSGVNLEKLFF. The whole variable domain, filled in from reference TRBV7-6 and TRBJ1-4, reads GAGVSQSPRYKVTKRGQDVALRCDPISGHVSLYWYRQALGQGPEFLTYFNYEAQQDKSGLPNDRFSAERPEGSISTLTIQRTEQRDSAMYRCASSSGVNLEKLFFGSGTQLSVL.